This T cell receptor beta chain was recovered during a study of T cell responses to AZD1222 COVID-19 vaccine. Study-wide points: Regions 160-218 and 743-854 dominated among vaccine-associated CD4 TCRs spanning spike. The study reported that nearly half of spike-specific TCRs target unmutated variant regions. Among the donors, most were white British and more were female, and clonal diversity was possibly underestimated. Spike-specific TCR breadth and depth went up after people got two AZD1222 doses.

For this clone: As yet, its antigen is unknown.

The CDR3 loop spans 11 amino acids. The germline V gene has CDR1 SQVTM and CDR2 ANQGSEA. Generated by immunoSEQ multiplex PCR, the TCRdb table keeps only in-frame clones and is missing some. The top ten hold more than 9.5% of the sample, which has some 94,000 clones, around 90% seen once. The receptor was isolated from an adult in good health. The chain links TRBV29-1 to TRBJ1-1; the D is unclear. The sequencing here drew on peripheral blood, taken on day 0 of AZD1222 vaccination. CDR3 residues: CSSNPYTEAFF. The CDR3 region has the DNA TGCAGTTCAAATCCTTACACTGAAGCTTTCTTT.